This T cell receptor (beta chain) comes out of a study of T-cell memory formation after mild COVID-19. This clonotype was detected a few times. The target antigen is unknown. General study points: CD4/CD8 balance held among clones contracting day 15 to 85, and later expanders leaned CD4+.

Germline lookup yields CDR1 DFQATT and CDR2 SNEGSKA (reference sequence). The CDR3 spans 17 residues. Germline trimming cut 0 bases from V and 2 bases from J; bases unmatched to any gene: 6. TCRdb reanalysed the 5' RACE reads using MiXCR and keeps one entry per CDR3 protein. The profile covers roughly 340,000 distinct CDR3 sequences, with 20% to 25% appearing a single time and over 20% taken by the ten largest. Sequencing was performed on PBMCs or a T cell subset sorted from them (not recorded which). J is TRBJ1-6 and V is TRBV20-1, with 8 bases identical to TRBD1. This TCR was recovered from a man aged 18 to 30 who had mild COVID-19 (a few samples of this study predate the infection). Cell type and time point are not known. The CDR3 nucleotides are TGCAGTGCTAGAGAGAGGCAGGGGGCCACCTATAATTCACCCCTCCACTTT. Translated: CSARERQGATYNSPLHF.